A selection of T cell receptor beta chains follows, all from one sample in a study of blood T cell repertoires in COVID-19. The table came from immunoSEQ multiplex PCR; TCRdb's copy has only in-frame clones and leaves some out. Counted here are approximately 260,000 clones, less than 90% occurring once; the ten biggest clones make up about 4.5%. The material sequenced was peripheral blood. The source of these receptors is a man aged 60-69 years who had recovered from COVID-19. CDR3s include the opening cysteine and the closing phenylalanine or tryptophan.

length: 20
J: TRBJ2-2
V: TRBV6-1
CDR3: CASSELVSGYWRAVTGELFF

length: 17
J: TRBJ2-2
V: TRBV3-1/TRBV3-2
CDR3: CASSQDRGTFSTGELFF

length: 14
J: TRBJ2-5
V: TRBV9
CDR3: CASSVGLAGETQYF

length: 14
J: TRBJ1-2
V: TRBV28
CDR3: CASSYGQGRYGYTF

length: 16
J: TRBJ2-3
V: TRBV7-9
CDR3: CASSRWTSGITDTQYF

length: 13
J: TRBJ1-5
V: TRBV10-2
CDR3: CASKGQGNQPQHF

length: 16
J: TRBJ1-1
V: TRBV9
CDR3: CASSVGVPRANTEAFF

length: 14
J: TRBJ2-5
V: TRBV6-5
CDR3: CASTPDRVMETQYF

length: 16
J: TRBJ2-3
V: TRBV11-2
CDR3: CASSSNSGGQGDTQYF

length: 15
J: TRBJ2-7
V: TRBV11-2
CDR3: CASSFGGTGGHEQYF

length: 15
J: TRBJ2-1
V: TRBV5-8
CDR3: CASSLRLTGGYEQFF

length: 13
J: TRBJ2-5
V: TRBV5-5
CDR3: CASSNAGGETQYF

length: 12
J: TRBJ2-7
V: TRBV6-6
CDR3: CASSWAGNEQYF

length: 15
J: TRBJ2-2
V: TRBV5-4
CDR3: CASSLASGGTGELFF

length: 14
J: TRBJ2-1
V: TRBV19
CDR3: CASSTGGGAFEQFF

length: 15
J: TRBJ1-1
V: TRBV5-1
CDR3: CASSLEGTGRSEAFF

length: 11
J: TRBJ2-7
V: TRBV13
CDR3: CASSSSYEQYF

length: 13
J: TRBJ1-1
V: TRBV10-1
CDR3: CASSDRTGRPAFF

length: 14
J: TRBJ2-3
V: TRBV19
CDR3: CASSQGTSGDTQYF

length: 17
J: TRBJ2-1
V: TRBV5-1
CDR3: CASSLLASGGLLNEQFF

length: 13
J: TRBJ1-5
V: TRBV3-1/TRBV3-2
CDR3: CASGEGDNQPQHF

length: 12
J: TRBJ1-3
V: TRBV4-1
CDR3: CASSQGGSAIYF